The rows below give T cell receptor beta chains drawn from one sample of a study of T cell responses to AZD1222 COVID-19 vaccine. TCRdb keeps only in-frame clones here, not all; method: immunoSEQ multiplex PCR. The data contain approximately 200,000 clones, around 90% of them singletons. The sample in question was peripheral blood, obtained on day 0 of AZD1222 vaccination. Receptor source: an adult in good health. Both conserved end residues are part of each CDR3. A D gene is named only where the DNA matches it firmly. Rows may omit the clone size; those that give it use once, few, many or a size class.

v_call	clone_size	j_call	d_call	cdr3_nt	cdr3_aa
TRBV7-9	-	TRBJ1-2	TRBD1	TGTGCCAGCAGCTTAGGGTCGGGACAGGGGATGCGGGGCTACACCTTC	CASSLGSGQGMRGYTF
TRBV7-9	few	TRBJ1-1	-	TGTGCCAGCAGCAATACAGGGAGAGGGGACACTGAAGCTTTCTTT	CASSNTGRGDTEAFF
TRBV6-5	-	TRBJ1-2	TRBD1	TGTGCCCGCTGGGACAGGTCGTATGGCTACACCTTC	CARWDRSYGYTF
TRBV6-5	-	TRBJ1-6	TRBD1	TGTGCCAGCAGTTACACAGGGGGCGCGTATAATTCACCCCTCCACTTT	CASSYTGGAYNSPLHF
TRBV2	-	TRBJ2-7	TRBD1	TGTGCCAGCACCAGGGACAGGGGTTACGAGCAGTACTTC	CASTRDRGYEQYF
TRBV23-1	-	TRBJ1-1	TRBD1	TGCGCCAGCAGGCGCAGGGACAGTATGGTTGACACTGAAGCTTTCTTT	CASRRRDSMVDTEAFF
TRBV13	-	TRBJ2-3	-	TGTGCCAGCAGCTTCGCAAAGGACCACGGTACAGATACGCAGTATTTT	CASSFAKDHGTDTQYF
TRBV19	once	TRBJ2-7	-	TGTGCCTTCAAGTTGGACTACGAGCAGTACTTC	CAFKLDYEQYF
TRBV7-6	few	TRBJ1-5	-	TGTGCCAGCAGCCCGGGGACAATGGGGAATCAGCCCCAGCATTTT	CASSPGTMGNQPQHF
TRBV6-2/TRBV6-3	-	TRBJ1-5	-	TGTGCCAGCAGTTACGTGGGAATAGGCAATCAGCCCCAGCATTTT	CASSYVGIGNQPQHF
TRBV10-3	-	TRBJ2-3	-	TGTGCCATCAGTGACTTGAGGGGGGGTCCAGATACGCAGTATTTT	CAISDLRGGPDTQYF
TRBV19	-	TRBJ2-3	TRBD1	TGTGCCAGTAGCCCGGGACAGGGGTTGACAGATACGCAGTATTTT	CASSPGQGLTDTQYF
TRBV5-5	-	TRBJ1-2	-	TGTGCCAGCAGCTCCTCGGACCTACCAGGACACTATGGCTACACCTTC	CASSSSDLPGHYGYTF
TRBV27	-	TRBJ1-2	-	TGTGCCAGCAGCCCACTCGCAGGGGATGGCTACACCTTC	CASSPLAGDGYTF
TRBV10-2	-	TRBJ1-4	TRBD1	TGCGCCAGCAGTGACTCCGGGACAGGGGATGAAAAACTGTTTTTT	CASSDSGTGDEKLFF
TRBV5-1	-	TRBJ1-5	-	TGCGCCAGCAGCTTGGAGGCAGGGCGATACAATCAGCCCCAGCATTTT	CASSLEAGRYNQPQHF
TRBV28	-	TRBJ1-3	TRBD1	TGTGCCAGCAGGAGCAGGGGGAAAGATGGAAACACCATATATTTT	CASRSRGKDGNTIYF
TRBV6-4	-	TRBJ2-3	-	TGTGCCAGTTCCGACCTGCCCACAGATACGCAGTATTTT	CASSDLPTDTQYF
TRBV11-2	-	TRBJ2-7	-	TGTGCCAGCAGCCTGGACAAAACCTCCTACGAGCAGTACTTC	CASSLDKTSYEQYF
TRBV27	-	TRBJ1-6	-	TGTGCCAGCAGCAGGGACACAAATAATTCACCCCTCCACTTT	CASSRDTNNSPLHF
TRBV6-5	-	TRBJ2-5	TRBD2	TGTGCCAGCAGTTACGGGACTAGAGAGACCCAGTACTTC	CASSYGTRETQYF
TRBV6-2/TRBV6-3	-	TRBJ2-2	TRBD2	TGTGCCAGCAGTCGAGCTAGCGGCCACACCGGGGAGCTGTTTTTT	CASSRASGHTGELFF
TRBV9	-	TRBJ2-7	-	TGTGCCAGCAGCCCCCGGACAGATTCTTCCTACGAGCAGTACTTC	CASSPRTDSSYEQYF
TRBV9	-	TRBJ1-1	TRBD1	TGTGCCAGCAGCGGGACAGGGGGCTCTATTGAAGCTTTCTTT	CASSGTGGSIEAFF
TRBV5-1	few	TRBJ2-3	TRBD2	TGCGCCAGCAGCTTGGATCCTAGCGGGGGGCGAGATACGCAGTATTTT	CASSLDPSGGRDTQYF
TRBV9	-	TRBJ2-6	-	TGTGCCAGCACCCCCCGGGGCTCCGGGGCCAACGTCCTGACTTTC	CASTPRGSGANVLTF
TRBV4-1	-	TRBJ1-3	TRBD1	TGCGCCAGCAGCCAACTTCCGGGACAGGCAGTGACTGGAAACACCATATATTTT	CASSQLPGQAVTGNTIYF
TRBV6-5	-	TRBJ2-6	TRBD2	TGTGCCAGCAGTAAACTAGCGTCCGGGGCCAACGTCCTGACTTTC	CASSKLASGANVLTF
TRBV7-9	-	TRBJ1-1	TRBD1	TGTGCCAGCAGCTTACTCCTCGGACAGGGAAGGAACACTGAAGCTTTCTTT	CASSLLLGQGRNTEAFF
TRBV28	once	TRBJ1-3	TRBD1	TGTGCCAGCAGTTTCCGAGGGGGCCCCCAATCTGGAAACACCATATATTTT	CASSFRGGPQSGNTIYF
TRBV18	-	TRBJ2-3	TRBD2	TGTGCCAGCTCACCACCGTACACGACTCGGACTAGCCGCACAGATACGCAGTATTTT	CASSPPYTTRTSRTDTQYF
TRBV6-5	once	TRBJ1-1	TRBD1	TGTGCCAGCAGCCAGGGGGCGACTGAAGCTTTCTTT	CASSQGATEAFF
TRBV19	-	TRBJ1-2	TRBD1	TGTGCCAGCGCCGTCGGGACAGGGGAGGGCTACACCTTC	CASAVGTGEGYTF
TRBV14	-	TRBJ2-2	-	TGTGCCAGCAGCCTCTTAGGGGGAAACACCGGGGAGCTGTTTTTT	CASSLLGGNTGELFF
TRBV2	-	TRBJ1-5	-	TGTGCCAGCATAGGGATCCTCAATCAGCCCCAGCATTTT	CASIGILNQPQHF
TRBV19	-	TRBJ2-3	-	TGTGCCAGTAGTATGGTAGGGGTGAGAACAGATACGCAGTATTTT	CASSMVGVRTDTQYF
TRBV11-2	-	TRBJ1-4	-	TGTGCCAGCAGCTTAGACTTATGGGAGGATGAAAAACTGTTTTTT	CASSLDLWEDEKLFF
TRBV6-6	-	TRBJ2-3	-	TGTGCCAGCAGTGACCGGGGGTATGGCACAGATACGCAGTATTTT	CASSDRGYGTDTQYF
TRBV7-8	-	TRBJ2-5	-	TGTGCCAGCAGCTTACTTGGGGAGACCCAGTACTTC	CASSLLGETQYF
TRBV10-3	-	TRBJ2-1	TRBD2	TGTGCCATCAGTCGGACTAGCGGTTCCTACAATGAGCAGTTCTTC	CAISRTSGSYNEQFF
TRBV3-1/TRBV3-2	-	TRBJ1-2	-	TGTGCCAGCAGCCAAGGCCCCGGGAGTTTGTACTATGGCTACACCTTC	CASSQGPGSLYYGYTF
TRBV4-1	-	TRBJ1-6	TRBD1	TGCGCCAGCAGTCTCGGGACAGGGGGTTCACCCCTCCACTTT	CASSLGTGGSPLHF
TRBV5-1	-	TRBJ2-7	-	TGCGCCAGCAGTCCACCGGGACTCGCGTACGAGCAGTACTTC	CASSPPGLAYEQYF
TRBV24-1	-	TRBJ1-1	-	TGTGCCACCAGTGATTCATGGGCTAAGAACACTGAAGCTTTCTTT	CATSDSWAKNTEAFF
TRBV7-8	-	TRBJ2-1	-	TGTGCCAGCAGCTTATTCCCTGGATACAATGAGCAGTTCTTC	CASSLFPGYNEQFF
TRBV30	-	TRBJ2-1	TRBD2	TGTGCCTGGAGTCTGACGGGGGGCAATGAGCAGTTCTTC	CAWSLTGGNEQFF
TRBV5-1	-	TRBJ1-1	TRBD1	TGCGCCAGCAGCGGACAGGTGAACACTGAAGCTTTCTTT	CASSGQVNTEAFF
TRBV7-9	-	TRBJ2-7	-	TGTGCCAGCAGCTCATCCGGGACGGTCTACGAGCAGTACTTC	CASSSSGTVYEQYF
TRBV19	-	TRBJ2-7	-	TGTGCCAGTAGTGTCTTAGGGAGCTCCTACGAGCAGTACTTC	CASSVLGSSYEQYF
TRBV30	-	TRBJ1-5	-	TGTGCCTGGAGTGTAGGAGGGGGCAATCAGCCCCAGCATTTT	CAWSVGGGNQPQHF